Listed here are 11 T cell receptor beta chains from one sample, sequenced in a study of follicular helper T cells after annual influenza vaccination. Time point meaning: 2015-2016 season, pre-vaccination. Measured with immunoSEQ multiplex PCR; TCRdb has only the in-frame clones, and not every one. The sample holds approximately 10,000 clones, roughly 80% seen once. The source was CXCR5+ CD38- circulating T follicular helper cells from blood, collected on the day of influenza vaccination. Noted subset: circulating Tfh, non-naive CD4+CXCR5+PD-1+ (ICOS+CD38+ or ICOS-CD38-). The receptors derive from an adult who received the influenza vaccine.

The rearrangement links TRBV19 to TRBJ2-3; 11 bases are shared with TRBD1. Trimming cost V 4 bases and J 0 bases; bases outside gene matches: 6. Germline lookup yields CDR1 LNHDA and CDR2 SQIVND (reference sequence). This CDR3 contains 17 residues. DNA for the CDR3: TGTGCCAGTAGTAACCGGGACAGGGGGATTAGCACAGATACGCAGTATTTT. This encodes CASSNRDRGISTDTQYF.

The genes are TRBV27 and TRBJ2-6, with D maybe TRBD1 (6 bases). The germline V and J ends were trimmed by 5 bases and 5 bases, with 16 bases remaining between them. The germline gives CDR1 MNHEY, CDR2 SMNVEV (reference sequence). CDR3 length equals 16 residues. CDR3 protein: CASSPAGQGWANVLTF. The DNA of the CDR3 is TGTGCCAGCAGTCCGGCCGGGCAGGGGTGGGCCAACGTCCTGACTTTC.

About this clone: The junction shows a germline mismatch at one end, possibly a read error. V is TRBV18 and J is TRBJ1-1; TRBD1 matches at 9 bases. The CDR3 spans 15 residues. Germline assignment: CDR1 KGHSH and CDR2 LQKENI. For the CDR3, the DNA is TGTGCCAGCTCCCCACAAACAGGGGGCTGGACTGAAGCTTTCTTT. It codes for CASSPQTGGWTEAFF.

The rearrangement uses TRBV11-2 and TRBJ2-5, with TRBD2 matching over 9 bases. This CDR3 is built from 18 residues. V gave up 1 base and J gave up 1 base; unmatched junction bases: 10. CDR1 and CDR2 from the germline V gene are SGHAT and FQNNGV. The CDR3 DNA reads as TGTGCCAGCAGCTTAGGATTGGTGGGCGGGGGGGCCCAAGAGACCCAGTACTTC. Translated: CASSLGLVGGGAQETQYF.

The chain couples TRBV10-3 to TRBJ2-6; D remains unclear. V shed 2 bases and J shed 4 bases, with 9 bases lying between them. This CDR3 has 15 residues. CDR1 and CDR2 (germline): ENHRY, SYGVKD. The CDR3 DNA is TGTGCCATCAGTGAGCAGGTTCCCGGGGCCAACGTCCTGACTTTC. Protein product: CAISEQVPGANVLTF.

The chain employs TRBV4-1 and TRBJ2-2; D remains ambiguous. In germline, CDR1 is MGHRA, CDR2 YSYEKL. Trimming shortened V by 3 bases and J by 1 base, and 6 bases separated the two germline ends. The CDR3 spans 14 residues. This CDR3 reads CASSQGWNTGELFF. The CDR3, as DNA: TGCGCCAGCAGCCAGGGGTGGAACACCGGGGAGCTGTTTTTT.

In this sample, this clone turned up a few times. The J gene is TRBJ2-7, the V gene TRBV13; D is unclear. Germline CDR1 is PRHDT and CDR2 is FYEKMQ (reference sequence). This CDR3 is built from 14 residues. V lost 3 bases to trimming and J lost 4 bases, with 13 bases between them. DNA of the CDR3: TGTGCCAGCAGCTTGGGCCCTACCGCTTACGAGCAGTACTTC. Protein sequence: CASSLGPTAYEQYF.

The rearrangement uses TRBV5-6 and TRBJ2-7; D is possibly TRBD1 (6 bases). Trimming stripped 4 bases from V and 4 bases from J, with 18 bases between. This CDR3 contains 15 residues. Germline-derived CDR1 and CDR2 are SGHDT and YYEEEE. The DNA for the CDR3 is TGTGCCAGCAGCGAAACTTCGGGACAACCTTACGAGCAGTACTTC. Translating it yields CASSETSGQPYEQYF.

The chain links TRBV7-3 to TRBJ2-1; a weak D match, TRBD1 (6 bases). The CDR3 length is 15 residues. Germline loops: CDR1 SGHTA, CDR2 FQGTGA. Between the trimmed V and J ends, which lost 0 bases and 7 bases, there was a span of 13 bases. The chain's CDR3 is CASSLTRDRTNEQFF. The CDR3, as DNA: TGTGCCAGCAGCTTAACGCGCGACAGGACGAATGAGCAGTTCTTC. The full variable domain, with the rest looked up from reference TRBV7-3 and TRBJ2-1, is GAGVSQTPSNKVTEKGKYVELRCDPISGHTALYWYRQSLGQGPEFLIYFQGTGAADDSGLPNDRFFAVRPEGSVSTLKIQRTERGDSAVYLCASSLTRDRTNEQFFGPGTRLTVL.

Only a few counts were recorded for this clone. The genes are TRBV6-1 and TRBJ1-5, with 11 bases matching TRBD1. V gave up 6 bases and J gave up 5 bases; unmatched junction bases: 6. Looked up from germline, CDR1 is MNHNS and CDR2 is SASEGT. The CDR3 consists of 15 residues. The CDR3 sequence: CASRKDRGQHQPQHF. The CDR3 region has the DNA TGTGCCAGCAGGAAGGACAGGGGGCAACATCAGCCCCAGCATTTT.

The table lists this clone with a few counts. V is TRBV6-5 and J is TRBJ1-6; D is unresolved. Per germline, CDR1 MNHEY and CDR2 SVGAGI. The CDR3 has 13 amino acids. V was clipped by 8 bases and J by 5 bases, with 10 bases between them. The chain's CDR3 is CASGPGHNSPLHF. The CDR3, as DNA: TGTGCCAGCGGACCTGGACATAATTCACCCCTCCACTTT.